Below, 13 T cell receptor beta chains from the same sample are listed, as sequenced in a study of T cell changes during pregnancy in multiple sclerosis. TCRdb keeps only in-frame clones here, not all; method: immunoSEQ multiplex PCR. The repertoire holds 70,000 to 100,000 clones, with 90% to 95% as singletons. Source: peripheral blood, taken in the third trimester of pregnancy. The receptors here all came from a female donor with multiple sclerosis, enrolled in a pregnancy study.

The J gene is TRBJ1-5, the V gene TRBV6-1, with D hard to call. The CDR3 covers 13 residues. Trimming removed 6 bases from V and 5 bases from J, with 11 bases in between. Germline loops: CDR1 MNHNS, CDR2 SASEGT. The CDR3 spells CASSEGGDQPQHF. CDR3 DNA: TGTGCCAGCAGCGAGGGTGGCGATCAGCCCCAGCATTTT.

The gene calls are TRBV6-5 and TRBJ2-3; TRBD2 aligns across 9 bases. Unmatched junction bases numbered 3, after V lost 2 bases and J lost 3 bases. The CDR3 spans 15 residues. Germline V gene sequence: CDR1 MNHEY, CDR2 SVGAGI. CDR3 loop: CASSYTSGPTDTQYF. CDR3 DNA: TGTGCCAGCAGTTACACTAGCGGGCCTACAGATACGCAGTATTTT.

This chain uses TRBV7-2 with TRBJ2-1; 10 bases are shared with TRBD2. Germline CDR1 reads SGHTA; CDR2 reads FQGNSA. This CDR3 region has 17 residues. The V and J ends lost 4 bases and 4 bases, in that order; junction bases with no gene match: 10. The CDR3 coding sequence is TGTGCCAGCAGCTATAAGAGCGGGAGGGCCGGTTACAATGAGCAGTTCTTC. This sequence encodes CASSYKSGRAGYNEQFF.

The chain uses TRBV9 and TRBJ1-1; D remains ambiguous. Looked up from germline, CDR1 is SGDLS and CDR2 is YYNGEE. Trimming took off 0 bases at V and 3 bases at J, with 6 bases between the two ends. The CDR3 covers 13 residues. CDR3 sequence reads: CASSVDGDTEAFF. The CDR3 coding sequence is TGTGCCAGCAGCGTAGACGGGGACACTGAAGCTTTCTTT. The whole variable domain, remainder taken from reference TRBV9 and TRBJ1-1, is DSGVTQTPKHLITATGQRVTLRCSPRSGDLSVYWYQQSLDQGLQFLIQYYNGEERAKGNILERFSAQQFPDLHSELNLSSLELGDSALYFCASSVDGDTEAFFGQGTRLTVV.

This chain joins TRBV28 and TRBJ2-7; D not resolved. The V and J ends lost 2 bases and 0 bases respectively, with 8 bases between them. Germline loops: CDR1 MDHEN, CDR2 SYDVKM. The CDR3 spans 14 residues. CDR3 residues: CASSLHKSSYEQYF. DNA of the CDR3: TGTGCCAGCAGTTTACACAAAAGCTCCTACGAGCAGTACTTC.

The count of this clone is one. V and J are TRBV27 and TRBJ2-7; the match to TRBD1 covers 7 bases. The CDR3 is made up of 15 amino acids. Trimming removed 4 bases from V and 0 bases from J; junction bases left unmatched: 6. Germline V gene data show CDR1 as MNHEY and CDR2 as SMNVEV (reference sequence). In DNA form, the CDR3 reads TGTGCCAGCAGTTCCAGACAGGGTCCCTCCTACGAGCAGTACTTC. This translates into CASSSRQGPSYEQYF.

The rearrangement joins TRBV4-1 to TRBJ1-3; 11 nucleotides match TRBD1. The germline V gene has CDR1 MGHRA and CDR2 YSYEKL. J gave up 4 bases and V 3 bases, and 2 bases lay outside the gene matches. This CDR3 spans 15 amino acids. CDR3 sequence (DNA): TGCGCCAGCAGCCAGGACAGGGGGCTAGGAAACACCATATATTTT. Translating it yields CASSQDRGLGNTIYF.

This clone turned up a few times. The chain employs TRBV7-2 and TRBJ2-5; possibly TRBD1 for D (6 bases). CDR3 length: 15 residues. V was clipped by 3 bases and J by 5 bases, with 16 bases between them. Germline CDR1 reads SGHTA; CDR2 reads FQGNSA. CDR3 coding DNA: TGTGCCAGCAGCTTGAGTTGGGGGCAGGGGGAGACCCAGTACTTC. It encodes CASSLSWGQGETQYF.

This chain joins TRBV18 and TRBJ2-2; 7 bases agree with TRBD1. Germline V gene sequence: CDR1 KGHSH, CDR2 LQKENI. V gave up 0 bases and J gave up 3 bases; unmatched junction bases: 4. The CDR3 loop spans 16 amino acids. The CDR3 nucleotides are TGTGCCAGCTCACCACCGGGACAGACGTACACCGGGGAGCTGTTTTTT. This codes for CASSPPGQTYTGELFF.

The chain combines TRBV5-1 with TRBJ1-2; 9 bases are shared with TRBD1. CDR1 is SGHRS, CDR2 YFSETQ, per germline. V gave up 3 bases and J gave up 4 bases; unmatched junction bases: 4. The CDR3 sequence is 14 residues long. The DNA for the CDR3 is TGCGCCAGCAGCTGGGACAGGGCGAGCTATGGCTACACCTTC. It specifies CASSWDRASYGYTF.

The rearrangement joins TRBV28 to TRBJ1-5; D ambiguous. Germline V gene data show CDR1 as MDHEN and CDR2 as SYDVKM. Trimming pared 5 bases from V and 8 bases from J, leaving 19 bases between. CDR3 size: 15 residues. The DNA of the CDR3 is TGTGCCAGCAGTAACCCGACCCTAACGGGAAAGCCCCAGCATTTT. This gives the protein CASSNPTLTGKPQHF.

The chain recombines TRBV19 with TRBJ2-7; 8 bases are shared with TRBD1. Per the germline V gene, CDR1 is LNHDA and CDR2 is SQIVND (reference sequence). The CDR3 length is 16 residues. The V segment lost 0 bases and the J segment 3 bases; nucleotides outside the gene matches: 7. The DNA for the CDR3 is TGTGCCAGTAGTATAGAGGGGACAGGTGCACACTACGAGCAGTACTTC. Translating gives CASSIEGTGAHYEQYF.

The chain uses TRBV5-1 and TRBJ2-1, with 7 bases matching TRBD2. The germline V gene has CDR1 SGHRS and CDR2 YFSETQ. This CDR3 region has 16 residues. The junction had 6 bases not matched to a gene; V was cut back by 3 bases and J by 0 bases. CDR3 sequence: CASSSTSASSYNEQFF. As DNA, the CDR3 is TGCGCCAGCAGCTCCACTAGCGCGAGCTCCTACAATGAGCAGTTCTTC.